This T cell receptor (beta chain) was captured by sequencing in a study of blood T cell repertoires in COVID-19. For the study at large: The United States, Italy and Spain supplied acute and convalescent COVID-19 samples. Sample material is recorded as cDNA or gDNA derived from T cells, B-cell-depleted T cells, or PBMCs.

Profiled with immunoSEQ multiplex PCR; TCRdb holds only in-frame clones, not every one. The table lists about 210,000 clones, about 91% of them singletons. Sequencing was done on a sample of peripheral blood. This receptor was obtained from a woman aged 40 to 50 with acute or convalescent COVID-19.

CDR3 bases: TGTGCCAGCAGTCCGGGTCGACAGGGGTATTCACCCCTCCACTTT. It codes for CASSPGRQGYSPLHF. V is TRBV6-4 and J is TRBJ1-6; 8 bases agree with TRBD1. The CDR3 spans 15 residues. Looked up from germline, CDR1 is MRHNA and CDR2 is SNTAGT. V dropped 5 bases and J dropped 8; count of bases not matched to a gene: 8.